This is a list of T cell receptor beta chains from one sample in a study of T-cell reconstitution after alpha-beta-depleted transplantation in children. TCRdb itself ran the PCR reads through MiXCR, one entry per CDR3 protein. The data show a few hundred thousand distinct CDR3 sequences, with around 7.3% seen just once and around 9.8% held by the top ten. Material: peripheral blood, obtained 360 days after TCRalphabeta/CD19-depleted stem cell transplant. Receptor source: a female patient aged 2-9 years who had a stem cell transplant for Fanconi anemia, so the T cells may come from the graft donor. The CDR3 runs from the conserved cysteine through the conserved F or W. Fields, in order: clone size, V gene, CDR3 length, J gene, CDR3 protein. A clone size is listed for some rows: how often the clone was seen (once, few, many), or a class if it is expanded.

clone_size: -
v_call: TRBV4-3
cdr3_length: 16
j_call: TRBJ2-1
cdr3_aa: CASSQDLPSSYNEQFF

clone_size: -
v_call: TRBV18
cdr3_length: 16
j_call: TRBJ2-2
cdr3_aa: CASSPRTGGDTGELFF

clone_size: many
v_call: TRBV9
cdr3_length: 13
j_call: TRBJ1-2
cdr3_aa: CASSQTGGKGYTF

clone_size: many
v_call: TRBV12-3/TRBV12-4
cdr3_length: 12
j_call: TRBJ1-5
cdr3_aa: CASGALKTYQHF

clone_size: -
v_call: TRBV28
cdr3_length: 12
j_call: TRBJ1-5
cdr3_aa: CASTDRDQPQHF

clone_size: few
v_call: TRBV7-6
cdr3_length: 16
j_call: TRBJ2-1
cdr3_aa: CASSLSWARSYNEQFF

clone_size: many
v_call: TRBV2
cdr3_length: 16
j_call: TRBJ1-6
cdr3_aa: CASSTLRGIGNSPLHF

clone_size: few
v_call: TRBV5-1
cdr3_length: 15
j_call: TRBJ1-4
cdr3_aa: CASSTDGTGGEKLFF

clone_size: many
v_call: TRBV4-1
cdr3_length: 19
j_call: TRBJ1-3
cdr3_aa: CASSQVYGGKAISGNTIYF

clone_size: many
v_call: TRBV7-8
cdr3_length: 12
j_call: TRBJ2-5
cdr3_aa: CASSAGVQTQYF

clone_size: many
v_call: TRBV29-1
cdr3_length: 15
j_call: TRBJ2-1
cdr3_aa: CSVEVSSGIYNEQFF

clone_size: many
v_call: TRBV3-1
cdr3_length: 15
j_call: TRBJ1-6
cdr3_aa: CASSQHTRNNSPLHF

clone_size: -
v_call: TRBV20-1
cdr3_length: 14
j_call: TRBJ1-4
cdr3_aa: CSAPQGVANEKLFF

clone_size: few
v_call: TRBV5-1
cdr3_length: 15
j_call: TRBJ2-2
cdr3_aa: CASSWGQQNTGELFF

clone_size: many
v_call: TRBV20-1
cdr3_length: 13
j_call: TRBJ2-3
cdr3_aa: CSASGGFTDTQYF

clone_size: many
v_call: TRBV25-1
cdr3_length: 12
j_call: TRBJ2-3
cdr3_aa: CASSKGTDTQYF

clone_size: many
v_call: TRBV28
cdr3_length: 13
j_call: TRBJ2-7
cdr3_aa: CASSYRGVYEQYF

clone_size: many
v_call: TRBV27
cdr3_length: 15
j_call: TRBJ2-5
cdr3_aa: CASSRQGAHQETQYF

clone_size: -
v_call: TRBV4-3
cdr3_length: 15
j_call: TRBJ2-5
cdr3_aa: CATSQDLLERETQYF

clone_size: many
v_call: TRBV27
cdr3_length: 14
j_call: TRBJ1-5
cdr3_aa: CASSLFLSNQPQHF

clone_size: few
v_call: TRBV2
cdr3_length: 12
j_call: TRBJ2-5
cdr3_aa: CASNGQGETQYF

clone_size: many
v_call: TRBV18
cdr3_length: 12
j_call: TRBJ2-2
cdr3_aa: CASSPITGELFF

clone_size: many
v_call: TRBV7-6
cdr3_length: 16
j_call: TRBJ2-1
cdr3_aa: CASSLGAGTGGDEQFF

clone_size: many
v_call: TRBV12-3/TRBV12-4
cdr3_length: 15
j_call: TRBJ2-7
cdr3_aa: CASRLAPGLPYEQYF

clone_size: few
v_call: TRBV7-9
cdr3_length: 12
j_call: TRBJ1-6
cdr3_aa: CASSAEPSPLHF

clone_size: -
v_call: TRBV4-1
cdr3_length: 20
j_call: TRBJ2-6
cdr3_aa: CASSQTGLLTPISGANVLTF

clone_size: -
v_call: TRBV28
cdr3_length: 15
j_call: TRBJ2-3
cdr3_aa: CASSLGSSGGLTQYF

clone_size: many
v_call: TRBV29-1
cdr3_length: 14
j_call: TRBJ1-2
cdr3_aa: CSVETESSSSGYTF

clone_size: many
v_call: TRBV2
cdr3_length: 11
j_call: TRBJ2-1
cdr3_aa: CASSVGDFQFF

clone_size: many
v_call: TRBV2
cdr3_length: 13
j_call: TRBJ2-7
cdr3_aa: CASRLDEYYEQYF

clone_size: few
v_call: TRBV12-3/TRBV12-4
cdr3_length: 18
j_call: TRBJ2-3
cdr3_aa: CAISLLAGGLRGTDTQYF

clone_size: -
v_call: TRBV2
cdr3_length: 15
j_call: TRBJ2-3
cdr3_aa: CASSERRAQADTQYF

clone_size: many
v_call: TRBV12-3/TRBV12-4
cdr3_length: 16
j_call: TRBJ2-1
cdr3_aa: CASSFFMGPVYNEQFF

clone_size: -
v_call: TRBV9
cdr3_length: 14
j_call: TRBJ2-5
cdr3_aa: CASSVSGSRETQYF

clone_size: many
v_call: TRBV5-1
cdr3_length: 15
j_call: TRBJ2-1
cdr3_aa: CASSLTSGGDGEQFF

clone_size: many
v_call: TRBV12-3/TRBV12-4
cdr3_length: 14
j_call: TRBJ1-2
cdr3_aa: CASSIRDSKYGYTF

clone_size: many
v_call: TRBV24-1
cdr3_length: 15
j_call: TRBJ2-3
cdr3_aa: CATSTRTGGTDTQYF

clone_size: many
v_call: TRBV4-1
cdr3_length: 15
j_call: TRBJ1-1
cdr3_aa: CASSQDWGLNTEAFF

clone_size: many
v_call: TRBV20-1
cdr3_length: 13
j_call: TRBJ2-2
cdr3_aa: CSAPTRLNGELFF

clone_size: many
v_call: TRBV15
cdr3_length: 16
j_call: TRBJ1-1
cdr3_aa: CATSRHPTGMNTEAFF

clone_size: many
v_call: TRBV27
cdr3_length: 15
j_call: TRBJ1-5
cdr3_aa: CASRPLGQGGQPQHF

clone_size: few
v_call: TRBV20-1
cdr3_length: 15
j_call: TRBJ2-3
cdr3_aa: CSARGVADDTDTQYF